This passage covers 2 T cell receptor beta chains from one sample sequenced in a study of blood T cell repertoires in COVID-19. Profiling relied on immunoSEQ multiplex PCR, and the TCRdb table lists in-frame clones only, not all of them. The data show more than 85,000 clones, around 90% seen once. Input material: peripheral blood. Receptor source: a woman between 45 and 60 years old with COVID-19, enrolled during active disease.

The rearrangement links TRBV19 to TRBJ1-1, with D hard to call. The CDR3 runs 11 residues. V shed 9 bases and J shed 0 bases, with 5 bases lying between them. Germline CDR1 reads LNHDA; CDR2 reads SQIVND (reference sequence). In DNA, the CDR3 is TGTGCCAGCAGGCTGAACACTGAAGCTTTCTTT. It is translated as CASRLNTEAFF. Full variable domain (remainder filled in from reference TRBV19 and TRBJ1-1): DGGITQSPKYLFRKEGQNVTLSCEQNLNHDAMYWYRQDPGQGLRLIYYSQIVNDFQKGDIAEGYSVSREKKESFPLTVTSAQKNPTAFYLCASRLNTEAFFGQGTRLTVV.

The J gene is TRBJ1-2, the V gene TRBV18; 11 bases are shared with TRBD1. V shed 3 bases, J shed 2 bases, and the junction held 5 bases outside the gene matches. The germline V gene has CDR1 KGHSH and CDR2 LQKENI. This CDR3 region has 16 residues. CDR3: CASSPTGQGENYGYTF. The CDR3 DNA reads as TGTGCCAGCTCACCGACGGGACAGGGGGAAAACTATGGCTACACCTTC.